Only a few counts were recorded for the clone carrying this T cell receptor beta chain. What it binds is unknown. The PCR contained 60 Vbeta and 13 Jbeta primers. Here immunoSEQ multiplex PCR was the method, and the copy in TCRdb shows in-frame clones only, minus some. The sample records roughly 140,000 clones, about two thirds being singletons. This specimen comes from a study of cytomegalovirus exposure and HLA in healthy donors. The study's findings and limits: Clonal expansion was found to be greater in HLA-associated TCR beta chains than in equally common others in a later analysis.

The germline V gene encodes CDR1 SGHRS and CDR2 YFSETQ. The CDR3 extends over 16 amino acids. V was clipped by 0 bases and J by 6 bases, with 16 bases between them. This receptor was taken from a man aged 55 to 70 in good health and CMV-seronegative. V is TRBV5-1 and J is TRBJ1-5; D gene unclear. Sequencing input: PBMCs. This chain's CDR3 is CASSLEPGNSGQPQHF. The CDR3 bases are TGCGCCAGCAGCTTGGAACCCGGCAACTCAGGTCAGCCCCAGCATTTT.